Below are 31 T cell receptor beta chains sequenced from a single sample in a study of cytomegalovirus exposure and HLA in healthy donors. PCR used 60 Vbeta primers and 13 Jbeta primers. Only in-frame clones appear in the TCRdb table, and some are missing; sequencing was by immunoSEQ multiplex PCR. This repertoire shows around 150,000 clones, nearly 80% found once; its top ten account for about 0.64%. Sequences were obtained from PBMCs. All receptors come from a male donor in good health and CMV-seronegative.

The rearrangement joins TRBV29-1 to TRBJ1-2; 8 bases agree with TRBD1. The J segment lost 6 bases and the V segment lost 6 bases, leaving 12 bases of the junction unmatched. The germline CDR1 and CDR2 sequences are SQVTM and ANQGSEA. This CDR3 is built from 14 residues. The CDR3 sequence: CSVPPGQDADGYTF. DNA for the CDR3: TGCAGCGTGCCCCCGGGACAGGATGCCGATGGCTACACCTTC.

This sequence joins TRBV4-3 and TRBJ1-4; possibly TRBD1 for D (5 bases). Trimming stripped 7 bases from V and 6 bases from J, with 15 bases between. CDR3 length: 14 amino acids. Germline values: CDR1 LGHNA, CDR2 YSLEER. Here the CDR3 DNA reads TGCGCCAGCACCCCCGGGACTGGGGATGAAAAACTGTTTTTT. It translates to CASTPGTGDEKLFF.

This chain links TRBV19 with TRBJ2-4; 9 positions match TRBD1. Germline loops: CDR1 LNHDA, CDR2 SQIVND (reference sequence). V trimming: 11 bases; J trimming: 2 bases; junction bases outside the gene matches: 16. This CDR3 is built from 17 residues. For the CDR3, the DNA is TGTGCCGTGGGGGAAATAGGGACAGGGAACACCAAAAACATTCAGTACTTC. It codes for CAVGEIGTGNTKNIQYF.

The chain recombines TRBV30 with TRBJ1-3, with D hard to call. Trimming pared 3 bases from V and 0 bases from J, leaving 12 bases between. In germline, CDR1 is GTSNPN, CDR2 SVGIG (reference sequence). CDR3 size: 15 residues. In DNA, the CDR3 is TGTGCCTGGAGCTCACTCACAGCCTCTGGAAACACCATATATTTT. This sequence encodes CAWSSLTASGNTIYF. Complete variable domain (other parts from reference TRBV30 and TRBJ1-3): SQTIHQWPATLVQPVGSPLSLECTVEGTSNPNLYWYRQAAGRGLQLLFYSVGIGQISSEVPQNLSASRPQDRQFILSSKKLLLSDSGFYLCAWSSLTASGNTIYFGEGSWLTVV.

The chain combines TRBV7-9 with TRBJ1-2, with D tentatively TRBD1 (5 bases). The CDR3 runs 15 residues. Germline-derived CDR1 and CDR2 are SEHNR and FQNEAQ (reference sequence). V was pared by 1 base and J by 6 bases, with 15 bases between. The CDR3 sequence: CASSLGWGREHGYTF. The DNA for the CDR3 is TGTGCCAGCAGCTTAGGGTGGGGCAGGGAACATGGCTACACCTTC. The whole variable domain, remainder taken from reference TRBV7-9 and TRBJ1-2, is DTGVSQNPRHKITKRGQNVTFRCDPISEHNRLYWYRQTLGQGPEFLTYFQNEAQLEKSRLLSDRFSAERPKGSFSTLEIQRTEQGDSAMYLCASSLGWGREHGYTFGSGTRLTVV.

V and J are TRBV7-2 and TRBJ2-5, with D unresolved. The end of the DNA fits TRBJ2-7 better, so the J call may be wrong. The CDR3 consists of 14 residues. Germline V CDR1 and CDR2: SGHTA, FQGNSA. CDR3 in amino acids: CASSLVLVAHEQYF. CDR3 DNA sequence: TGTGCCAGCAGCTTAGTTTTGGTAGCACACGAGCAGTACTTC.

The CDR3 reads CASSPDGVSSYEQYF. The CDR3 DNA reads TGCGCCAGCAGCCCGGACGGGGTAAGCTCCTACGAGCAGTACTTC. The chain carries TRBV5-1 and TRBJ2-7, with D maybe TRBD2 (5 bases). The germline V gene has CDR1 SGHRS and CDR2 YFSETQ. Trimming removed 4 bases at V and 0 bases at J, with 14 bases between. The CDR3 length is 15 residues.

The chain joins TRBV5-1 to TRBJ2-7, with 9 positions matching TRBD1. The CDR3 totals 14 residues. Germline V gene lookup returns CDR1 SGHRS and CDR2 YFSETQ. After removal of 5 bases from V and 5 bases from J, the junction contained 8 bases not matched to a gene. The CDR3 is CASSLGQGSHEQYF. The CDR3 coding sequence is TGCGCCAGCAGTCTCGGACAGGGGTCCCACGAGCAGTACTTC.

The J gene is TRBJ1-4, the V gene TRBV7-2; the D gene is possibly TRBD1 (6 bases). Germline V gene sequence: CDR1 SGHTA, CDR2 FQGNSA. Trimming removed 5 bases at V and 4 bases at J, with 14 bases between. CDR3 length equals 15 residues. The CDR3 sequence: CASSGTGLGNEKLFF. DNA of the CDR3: TGTGCCAGCAGCGGCACAGGGTTGGGTAATGAAAAACTGTTTTTT.

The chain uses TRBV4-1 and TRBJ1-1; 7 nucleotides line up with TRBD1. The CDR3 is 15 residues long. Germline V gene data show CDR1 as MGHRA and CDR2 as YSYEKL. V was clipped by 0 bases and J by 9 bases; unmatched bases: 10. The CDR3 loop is CASSQDWATGIQAFF. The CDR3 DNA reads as TGCGCCAGCAGCCAAGATTGGGCGACAGGGATTCAAGCTTTCTTT.

The CDR3 sequence: CASSLELAGGRETQYF. CDR3 coding DNA: TGTGCCAGCAGCCTAGAACTAGCGGGGGGCCGGGAGACCCAGTACTTC. This rearrangement joins TRBV7-2 to TRBJ2-5; TRBD2 agrees at 12 bases. The CDR3 consists of 16 residues. The germline CDR1 and CDR2 sequences are SGHTA and FQGNSA. V lost 5 bases to trimming and J lost 5 bases; unmatched junction nucleotides: 9.

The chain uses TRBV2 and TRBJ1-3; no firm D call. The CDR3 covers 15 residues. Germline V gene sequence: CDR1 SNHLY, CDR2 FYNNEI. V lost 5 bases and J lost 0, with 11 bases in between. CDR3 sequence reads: CASSIYPSSGNTIYF. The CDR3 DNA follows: TGTGCCAGCAGTATCTACCCGAGCTCTGGAAACACCATATATTTT.

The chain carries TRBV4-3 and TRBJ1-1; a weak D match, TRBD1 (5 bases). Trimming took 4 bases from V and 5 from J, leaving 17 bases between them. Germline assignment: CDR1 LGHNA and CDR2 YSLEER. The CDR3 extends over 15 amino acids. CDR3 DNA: TGCGCCAGCAGCCGGACCCCAGCGGGGGGGACTGAAGCTTTCTTT. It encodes CASSRTPAGGTEAFF.

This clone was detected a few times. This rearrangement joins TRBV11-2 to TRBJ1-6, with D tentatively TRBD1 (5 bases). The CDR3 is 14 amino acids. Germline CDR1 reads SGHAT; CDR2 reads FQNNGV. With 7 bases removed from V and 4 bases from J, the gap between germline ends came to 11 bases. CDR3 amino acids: CASNPGGYNSPLHF. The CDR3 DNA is TGTGCCAGCAACCCCGGGGGTTATAATTCACCCCTCCACTTT.

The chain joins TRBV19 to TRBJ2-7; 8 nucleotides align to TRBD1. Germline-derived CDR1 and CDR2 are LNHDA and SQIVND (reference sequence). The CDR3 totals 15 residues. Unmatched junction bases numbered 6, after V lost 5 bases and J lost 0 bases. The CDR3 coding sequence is TGTGCCAGTAGTCCACGGACAGGGAGCTCCTACGAGCAGTACTTC. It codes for CASSPRTGSSYEQYF.

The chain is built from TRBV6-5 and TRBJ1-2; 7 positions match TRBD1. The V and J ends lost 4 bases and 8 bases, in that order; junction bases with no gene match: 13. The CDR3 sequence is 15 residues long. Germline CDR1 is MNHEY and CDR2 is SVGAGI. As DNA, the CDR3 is TGTGCCAGCAGTTCACCATCACAGGGGCTAGGAGGCTACACCTTC. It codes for CASSSPSQGLGGYTF.

The CDR3 DNA reads as TGTGCCAGCAGTTCCCCTCGGGGGGTCAATGAGCAGTTCTTC. Protein sequence: CASSSPRGVNEQFF. The V gene is TRBV7-9, the J gene TRBJ2-1, with 7 bases identical to TRBD2. CDR1 and CDR2 from the germline V gene are SEHNR and FQNEAQ (reference sequence). The CDR3 totals 14 residues. Trimming at V came to 6 bases and at J to 6 bases, leaving 8 bases not matched to a gene.

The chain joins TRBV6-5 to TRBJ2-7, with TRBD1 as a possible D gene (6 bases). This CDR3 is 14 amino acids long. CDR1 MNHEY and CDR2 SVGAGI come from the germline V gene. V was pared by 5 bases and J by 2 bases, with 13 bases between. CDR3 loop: CASSPQGTPYEQYF. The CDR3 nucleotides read TGTGCCAGCAGTCCACAGGGAACCCCCTACGAGCAGTACTTC.

The CDR3 sequence is CASRPLAGLETQYF. CDR3 in DNA: TGTGCCAGCAGGCCGTTAGCGGGGTTGGAGACCCAGTACTTC. The chain recombines TRBV7-8 with TRBJ2-5, with 8 bases fitting TRBD2. CDR3 length: 14 residues. V gave up 6 bases and J gave up 5 bases; unmatched junction bases: 8. The germline CDR1 and CDR2 sequences are SGHVS and FQNEAQ.

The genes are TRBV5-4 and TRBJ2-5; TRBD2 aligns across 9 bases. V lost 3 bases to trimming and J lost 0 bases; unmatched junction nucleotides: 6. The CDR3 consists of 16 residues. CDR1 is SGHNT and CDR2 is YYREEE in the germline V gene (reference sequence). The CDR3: CASSSTASGNQETQYF. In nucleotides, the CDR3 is TGTGCCAGCAGCTCAACGGCTAGCGGGAACCAAGAGACCCAGTACTTC.

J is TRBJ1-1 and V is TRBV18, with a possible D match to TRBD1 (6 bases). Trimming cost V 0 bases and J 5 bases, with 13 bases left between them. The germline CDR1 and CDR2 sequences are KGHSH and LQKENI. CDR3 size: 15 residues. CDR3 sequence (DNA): TGTGCCAGCTCACCACCCAGACAGGCCAAAACTGAAGCTTTCTTT. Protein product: CASSPPRQAKTEAFF.

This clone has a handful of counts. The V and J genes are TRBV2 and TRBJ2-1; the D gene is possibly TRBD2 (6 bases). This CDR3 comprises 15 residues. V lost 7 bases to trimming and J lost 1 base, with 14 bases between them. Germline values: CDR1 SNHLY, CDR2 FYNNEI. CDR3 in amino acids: CASTEREFSYNEQFF. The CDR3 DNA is TGTGCCAGCACCGAACGGGAGTTTTCCTACAATGAGCAGTTCTTC.

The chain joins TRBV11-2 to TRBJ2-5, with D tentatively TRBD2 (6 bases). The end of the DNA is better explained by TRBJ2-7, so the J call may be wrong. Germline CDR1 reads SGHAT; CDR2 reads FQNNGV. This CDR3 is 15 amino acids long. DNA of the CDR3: TGTGCCAGCAGCTTAGTTGGGCGGGATAGGTACGAGCAGTACTTC. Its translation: CASSLVGRDRYEQYF.

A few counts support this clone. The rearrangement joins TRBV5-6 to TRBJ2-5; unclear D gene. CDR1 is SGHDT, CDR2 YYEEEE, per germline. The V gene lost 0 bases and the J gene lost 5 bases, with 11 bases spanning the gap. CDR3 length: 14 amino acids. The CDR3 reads CASSLVQILETQYF. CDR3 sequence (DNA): TGTGCCAGCAGCTTGGTCCAGATTCTCGAGACCCAGTACTTC.

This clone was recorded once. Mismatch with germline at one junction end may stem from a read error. This CDR3 reads CSSSPGQGVSYGYTF. The CDR3 DNA sequence: TGTTCCAGCAGTCCTGGACAGGGTGTGAGCTATGGCTACACCTTC. This chain joins TRBV7-9 and TRBJ1-2; 8 bases map to TRBD1. The CDR3 is 15 amino acids. CDR1 and CDR2 from the germline V gene are SEHNR and FQNEAQ (reference sequence).

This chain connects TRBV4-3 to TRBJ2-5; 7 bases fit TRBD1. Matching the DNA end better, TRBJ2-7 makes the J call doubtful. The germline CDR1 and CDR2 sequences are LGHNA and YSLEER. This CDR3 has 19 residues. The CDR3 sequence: CASSQERQGKYLRSYEQYF. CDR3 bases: TGCGCCAGCAGCCAAGAACGACAGGGTAAGTACCTCCGCTCCTACGAGCAGTACTTC.

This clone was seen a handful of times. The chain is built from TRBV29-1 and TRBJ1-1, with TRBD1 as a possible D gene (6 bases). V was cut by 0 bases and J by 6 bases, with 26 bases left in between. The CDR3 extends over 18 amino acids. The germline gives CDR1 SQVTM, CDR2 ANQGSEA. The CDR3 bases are TGCAGCGTTGAAGATTATCTGGTGGCAGGGGCCGGGAAGTCTGAAGCTTTCTTT. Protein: CSVEDYLVAGAGKSEAFF.

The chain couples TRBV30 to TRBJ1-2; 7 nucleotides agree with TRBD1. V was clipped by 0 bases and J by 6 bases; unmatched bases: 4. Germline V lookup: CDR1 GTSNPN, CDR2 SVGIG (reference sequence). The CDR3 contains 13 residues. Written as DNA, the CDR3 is TGTGCCTGGAGTGTAGGGACAGCAGATGGCTACACCTTC. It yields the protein CAWSVGTADGYTF.

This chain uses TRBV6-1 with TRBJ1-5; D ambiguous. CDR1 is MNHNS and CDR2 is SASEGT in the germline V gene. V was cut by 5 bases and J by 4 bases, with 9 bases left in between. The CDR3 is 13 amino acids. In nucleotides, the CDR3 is TGTGCCAGCAGTTTTTCGGGGAATCAGCCCCAGCATTTT. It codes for CASSFSGNQPQHF.

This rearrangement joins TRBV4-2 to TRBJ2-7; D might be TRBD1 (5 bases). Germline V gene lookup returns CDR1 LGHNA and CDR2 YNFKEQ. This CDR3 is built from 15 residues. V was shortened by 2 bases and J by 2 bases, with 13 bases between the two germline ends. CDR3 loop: CASSQLGSGTYEQYF. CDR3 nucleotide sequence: TGTGCCAGCAGCCAACTAGGATCAGGGACCTACGAGCAGTACTTC.

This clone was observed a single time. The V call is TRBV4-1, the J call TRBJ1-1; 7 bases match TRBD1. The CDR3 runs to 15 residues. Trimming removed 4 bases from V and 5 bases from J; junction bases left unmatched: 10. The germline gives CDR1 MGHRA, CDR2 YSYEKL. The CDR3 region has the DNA TGCGCCAGCAGCCCGCAACAGGGGCGCGGAACTGAAGCTTTCTTT. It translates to CASSPQQGRGTEAFF.